Listed here are 10 T cell receptor beta chains from one sample, sequenced in a study of T-cell memory formation after mild COVID-19. MiXCR, run by TCRdb on the 5' RACE reads, gives a single entry per CDR3 protein. The sample consists of 200,000 to 250,000 distinct CDR3 sequences, roughly a tenth of them appearing once. The source material was PBMCs or a T cell subset sorted from them (not recorded which). These receptors came from a man between 18 and 35 years old who had mild COVID-19 (a few samples of this study predate the infection). Cell type and time point are not known.

The rearrangement links TRBV6-6 to TRBJ1-1; D remains ambiguous. CDR1 and CDR2 from the germline V gene are MNHNY and SVGAGI (reference sequence). Trimming stripped 5 bases from V and 5 bases from J, with 9 bases between. CDR3 length: 12 residues. The CDR3 spells CASSTWVTEAFF. The CDR3, as DNA: TGTGCCAGCAGTACGTGGGTGACTGAAGCTTTCTTT.

This rearrangement joins TRBV20-1 to TRBJ2-5; 7 bases align to TRBD2. There are 13 residues in the CDR3. CDR1 is DFQATT and CDR2 is SNEGSKA in the germline V gene (reference sequence). The CDR3: CRIESGVSGTQYF. CDR3 coding DNA: TGCAGAATAGAGAGCGGGGTCTCCGGGACCCAGTACTTC.

This clonotype was seen many times. CDR3 region: CASTLLLGTEAFF. For the CDR3, the DNA is TGCGCCAGCACCCTCCTCCTGGGGACTGAAGCTTTCTTT. The chain joins TRBV5-1 to TRBJ1-1, with D uncertain. Trimming left V 6 bases short and J 5 bases short, with 14 bases between. This CDR3 region has 13 residues. The germline gives CDR1 SGHRS, CDR2 YFSETQ.

This clonotype was found many times. This rearrangement joins TRBV12-3 or TRBV12-4 to TRBJ2-7; perhaps TRBD2 as D (5 bases). V gave up 5 bases and J gave up 2 bases, with 10 bases separating them. The CDR3 sequence is 13 residues long. DNA of the CDR3: TGTGCCAGCAGTATGGAGGAGACCTACGAGCAGTACTTC. It codes for CASSMEETYEQYF.

This clonotype was found a few times. The J gene is TRBJ2-3, the V gene TRBV10-3; D unresolved. Per germline, CDR1 ENHRY and CDR2 SYGVKD. V dropped 3 bases and J dropped 0 bases, with 4 bases sitting between them. The CDR3 length is 13 residues. DNA for the CDR3: TGTGCCATCAGTGATAAAAGCACAGATACGCAGTATTTT. This codes for CAISDKSTDTQYF.

This clonotype was seen more than once but under ten times. The chain couples TRBV6-1 to TRBJ2-2, with D possibly matching TRBD1 (6 bases). V shed 8 bases and J shed 7 bases, with 14 bases lying between them. The CDR3 has 13 amino acids. Germline assignment: CDR1 MNHNS and CDR2 SASEGT. The CDR3 is CASGGRRGGELFF. The CDR3 bases are TGTGCCAGCGGGGGCCGCAGGGGCGGGGAGCTGTTTTTT.

The chain joins TRBV12-3 or TRBV12-4 to TRBJ2-3, with D possibly TRBD2 on 6 matching bases. The CDR3 runs to 13 residues. Between the trimmed V and J ends, which lost 6 bases and 11 bases, there was a span of 18 bases. DNA for the CDR3: TGTGCCAGCAGCCTTAAACCGGGACTGAGGCAGTATTTT. This translates into CASSLKPGLRQYF.

This CDR3 reads CASSLGPVEHSAYEQYF. The CDR3, as DNA: TGTGCCAGCAGCTTAGGCCCCGTGGAGCACTCCGCTTACGAGCAGTACTTC. This chain links TRBV7-6 with TRBJ2-7; D not resolved. V was shortened by 1 base and J by 4 bases, with 20 bases between the two germline ends. Germline CDR1 is SGHVS and CDR2 is FNYEAQ. CDR3 length equals 17 residues.

This clonotype came up many times. The chain employs TRBV12-3 or TRBV12-4 and TRBJ2-2, with 7 bases identical to TRBD1. The CDR3 sequence is 15 residues long. Germline trimming cut 3 bases from V and 2 bases from J; bases unmatched to any gene: 3. The CDR3 DNA reads TGTGCCAGCAGTTTTAGAGGGGGCAACACCGGGGAGCTGTTTTTT. Translating gives CASSFRGGNTGELFF.

This clonotype was recorded a few times. The chain combines TRBV10-3 with TRBJ1-5; D is perhaps TRBD1 (5 bases). V gave up 0 bases and J gave up 3 bases, with 12 bases separating them. Per germline, CDR1 ENHRY and CDR2 SYGVKD. The CDR3 is made up of 16 amino acids. The CDR3 region is CAISESGRAYNQPQHF. The CDR3 bases are TGTGCCATCAGTGAGTCGGGCAGGGCTTACAATCAGCCCCAGCATTTT.